Listed below are T cell receptor beta chains from one sample, sequenced in a study of blood T cells in healthy people across ages. TCRdb analysed the 5' RACE reads with MiXCR anew, one entry per CDR3 protein. The repertoire holds hundreds of thousands of distinct CDR3 sequences, with 20% to 25% as singletons. The sample was blood. Receptors were obtained from a man in his 70s in good health. Each CDR3 is given with its conserved first and last residue. Each record gives: D gene, V gene, clone size, J gene, CDR3 DNA, CDR3 protein. A D gene is named only where the DNA matches it firmly. Rows give clone size only sometimes, using once, few, many, or a class for an expanded clone.

>NA|TRBV15|NA|TRBJ2-1
TGTGCCACCAGCAGCGGACCGGGCAATGAGCAGTTCTTC
CATSSGPGNEQFF
>TRBD2|TRBV10-1|NA|TRBJ2-3
TGCGCCAGCAGTACCGGGACTAGCGGGGAAGATACGCAGTATTTT
CASSTGTSGEDTQYF
>TRBD1|TRBV29-1|NA|TRBJ1-2
TGCAGCGTGGACACAGGGGGCGCAGGCTACACCTTC
CSVDTGGAGYTF
>NA|TRBV2|NA|TRBJ2-6
TGTGCCGCGGAACCTCAAATGTCTGGGGCCAACGTCCTGACTTTC
CAAEPQMSGANVLTF
>NA|TRBV7-2|many|TRBJ1-4
TGTGCCAGCAGCTTAAGAACAGGGACAATACCTCAGGGTGAAAAACTGTTTTTT
CASSLRTGTIPQGEKLFF
>NA|TRBV6-1|NA|TRBJ2-3
TGTGCCAGCAGTACAGCAGGAGATACGCAGTATTTT
CASSTAGDTQYF
>NA|TRBV18|many|TRBJ2-3
TGTGCCAGCTCACCACAGGGGTCTAGCACAGATACGCAGTATTTT
CASSPQGSSTDTQYF
>NA|TRBV7-8|NA|TRBJ2-2
TGTGCCAGCAGCTTATTTATCGGGGAGCTGTCTTTT
CASSLFIGELSF
>NA|TRBV11-1|few|TRBJ2-5
TGTGCCAGCAGCCAACGGACCAGATACGGGACCCAGTACTTC
CASSQRTRYGTQYF
>NA|TRBV6-5|NA|TRBJ1-2
TGTGCCAGCAGTTATGGGTCGAACCATGGCTACACCTTC
CASSYGSNHGYTF